These 23 T cell receptor beta chains came from one sample sequenced in a study of blood T cell repertoires in COVID-19. The method was immunoSEQ multiplex PCR; TCRdb's version includes in-frame clones alone and lacks a portion of them. The sample consists of more than 200,000 clones, roughly 90% of them appearing once. Sequencing was done on a sample of peripheral blood. The receptors here all came from a man in his sixties or seventies with acute or convalescent COVID-19.

The chain recombines TRBV4-2 with TRBJ2-1; 7 nucleotides agree with TRBD2. This CDR3 is built from 16 residues. Unmatched junction bases numbered 3, after V lost 1 base and J lost 0 bases. Germline CDR1 reads LGHNA; CDR2 reads YNFKEQ. The CDR3 coding sequence is TGTGCCAGCAGCCAAGGATCTAGCGGCTCCTACAATGAGCAGTTCTTC. This translates into CASSQGSSGSYNEQFF.

The rearrangement joins TRBV19 to TRBJ1-6; 8 positions match TRBD1. With 5 bases clipped from V and 9 bases from J, the junction kept 6 bases outside the gene matches. Per the germline V gene, CDR1 is LNHDA and CDR2 is SQIVND (reference sequence). The CDR3 contains 14 residues. CDR3 loop: CASSHRGESSPLHF. DNA for the CDR3: TGTGCCAGTAGTCACAGGGGGGAGTCTTCACCCCTCCACTTT.

This chain links TRBV7-9 with TRBJ1-2; no clear D gene. Germline V CDR1 and CDR2: SEHNR, FQNEAQ (reference sequence). The CDR3 spans 15 residues. V lost 1 base and J lost 2, with 11 bases in between. The CDR3 is CASSLVGRWNYGYTF. In DNA, the CDR3 is TGTGCCAGCAGCTTAGTCGGGAGGTGGAACTATGGCTACACCTTC. The full variable domain, rest sourced from reference TRBV7-9 and TRBJ1-2, is DTGVSQNPRHKITKRGQNVTFRCDPISEHNRLYWYRQTLGQGPEFLTYFQNEAQLEKSRLLSDRFSAERPKGSFSTLEIQRTEQGDSAMYLCASSLVGRWNYGYTFGSGTRLTVV.

The gene calls are TRBV12-3 or TRBV12-4 and TRBJ2-1; D possibly corresponds to TRBD2 (7 bases). The CDR3 has 13 residues. Trimming stripped 3 bases from V and 9 bases from J, with 12 bases between. CDR3 coding DNA: TGTGCCAGCAGTTTGAAGGGGGGGTCTGAGCAGTTCTTC. This gives the protein CASSLKGGSEQFF.

This chain connects TRBV10-3 to TRBJ1-1; 7 positions agree with TRBD1. V was pared by 10 bases and J by 2 bases, with 7 bases of the junction left unmatched. The germline V gene encodes CDR1 ENHRY and CDR2 SYGVKD. CDR3 size: 13 residues. The CDR3 loop is CANSQGSNTEAFF. The CDR3 coding sequence is TGTGCCAACTCACAGGGGAGTAACACTGAAGCTTTCTTT.

The chain has TRBV7-9 and TRBJ2-1, with D hard to call. Trimming shortened V by 2 bases and J by 5 bases, and 10 bases separated the two germline ends. The germline CDR1 and CDR2 sequences are SEHNR and FQNEAQ (reference sequence). CDR3 size: 14 residues. CDR3 loop: CASSLLTDNNEQFF. The CDR3 DNA is TGTGCCAGCAGCTTACTTACAGACAACAATGAGCAGTTCTTC.

The rearrangement joins TRBV4-1 to TRBJ2-7; TRBD1 is a possible D gene (6 bases). This CDR3 spans 14 amino acids. Per the germline V gene, CDR1 is MGHRA and CDR2 is YSYEKL. The V and J ends lost 1 base and 1 base respectively, with 8 bases between them. The CDR3 here is CASSQAGHSYEQYF. In DNA, the CDR3 is TGCGCCAGCAGCCAAGCGGGACATTCCTACGAGCAGTACTTC.

The chain combines TRBV15 with TRBJ2-7, with TRBD1 matching 7 bases. Germline values: CDR1 LNHNV, CDR2 YYDKDF (reference sequence). The V gene end was trimmed by 5 bases and the J gene end by 0 bases; junction bases not matched to a gene: 1. The CDR3 covers 13 residues. As DNA, the CDR3 is TGTGCCACCAGCCGGGACAGCTCCTACGAGCAGTACTTC. Translation: CATSRDSSYEQYF.

This chain links TRBV7-3 with TRBJ2-2; TRBD1 matches at 7 bases. Trimming took 6 bases from V and 1 from J; bases not matched to a gene: 8. Germline values: CDR1 SGHTA, CDR2 FQGTGA. The CDR3 has 16 amino acids. Written as DNA, the CDR3 is TGTGCCAGCAGTCTGACAGGGCCCGGGAACACCGGGGAGCTGTTTTTT. This translates into CASSLTGPGNTGELFF.

The chain joins TRBV28 to TRBJ1-5, with TRBD1 matching over 8 bases. The germline V gene has CDR1 MDHEN and CDR2 SYDVKM. V trimming: 4 bases; J trimming: 7 bases; junction bases outside the gene matches: 6. The CDR3 has 14 amino acids. CDR3 bases: TGTGCCAGCAGTTCTCCAGGGGGCTTACAGCCCCAGCATTTT. It is translated as CASSSPGGLQPQHF. Filled out from reference TRBV28 and TRBJ1-5, the complete variable domain reads DVKVTQSSRYLVKRTGEKVFLECVQDMDHENMFWYRQDPGLGLRLIYFSYDVKMKEKGDIPEGYSVSREKKERFSLILESASTNQTSMYLCASSSPGGLQPQHFGDGTRLSIL.

V and J are TRBV5-1 and TRBJ2-7; 7 positions match TRBD2. The CDR3 totals 16 residues. Germline trimming cut 0 bases from V and 7 bases from J; bases unmatched to any gene: 13. Germline assignment: CDR1 SGHRS and CDR2 YFSETQ. The CDR3 DNA reads TGCGCCAGCAGCTTGGCCGGAGAAGGGAGGGCTGGGGAGCAGTACTTC. It translates to CASSLAGEGRAGEQYF.

The V and J genes are TRBV6-5 and TRBJ1-1; a possible D gene is TRBD1 (5 bases). From germline, CDR1 is MNHEY and CDR2 SVGAGI. V lost 2 bases, J lost 6 bases, and 10 bases lay in between. The CDR3 sequence is 13 residues long. DNA of the CDR3: TGTGCCAGCAGTTACACACCAGGGTCTGAAGCTTTCTTT. It specifies CASSYTPGSEAFF.

V gene TRBV15 combines with J gene TRBJ1-1; D gene uncertain. V dropped 0 bases and J dropped 2 bases, with 10 bases sitting between them. This CDR3 comprises 15 residues. Germline values: CDR1 LNHNV, CDR2 YYDKDF (reference sequence). Here the CDR3 reads CATSRDQRSNTEAFF. The CDR3 region has the DNA TGTGCCACCAGCAGAGATCAACGGAGTAACACTGAAGCTTTCTTT.

The rearrangement uses TRBV9 and TRBJ2-7, with 8 bases that match TRBD1. Germline V gene sequence: CDR1 SGDLS, CDR2 YYNGEE. V lost 3 bases and J lost 5; bases outside the gene matches: 4. The length of the CDR3 is 13 residues. The CDR3 protein is CASSATGANEQYF. The CDR3 DNA is TGTGCCAGCAGCGCGACAGGGGCGAACGAGCAGTACTTC. Drawing the rest from reference TRBV9 and TRBJ2-7, the complete variable domain is DSGVTQTPKHLITATGQRVTLRCSPRSGDLSVYWYQQSLDQGLQFLIQYYNGEERAKGNILERFSAQQFPDLHSELNLSSLELGDSALYFCASSATGANEQYFGPGTRLTVT.

This chain links TRBV19 with TRBJ2-6; 8 nucleotides agree with TRBD1. Germline CDR1 is LNHDA and CDR2 is SQIVND (reference sequence). The CDR3 sequence is 18 residues long. Trimming took 2 bases from V and 0 from J; bases not matched to a gene: 6. CDR3 sequence: CASSILGQGISGANVLTF. Here the CDR3 DNA reads TGTGCCAGTAGTATACTAGGACAGGGAATCTCTGGGGCCAACGTCCTGACTTTC.

The V call is TRBV30, the J call TRBJ1-2; TRBD1 agrees at 8 bases. The V segment lost 1 base and the J segment 8 bases; nucleotides outside the gene matches: 6. The germline V gene encodes CDR1 GTSNPN and CDR2 SVGIG (reference sequence). The CDR3 extends over 13 amino acids. The CDR3 region has the DNA TGTGCCTGGAGTGCAGGGGGCGGGGGAGGCTACACCTTC. Its translation is CAWSAGGGGGYTF.

This clone has only one observation. Distinct nucleotide sequences in the sample also encode this CDR3. J is TRBJ2-1 and V is TRBV7-3, with 11 nucleotides matching TRBD2. CDR3 size: 15 residues. Germline assignment: CDR1 SGHTA and CDR2 FQGTGA. V gave up 5 bases and J gave up 4 bases; unmatched junction bases: 4. CDR3 region: CASSPTSGSYNEQFF. The CDR3 region has the DNA TGTGCCAGCAGCCCTACTAGCGGGAGTTACAATGAGCAGTTCTTC.

This clone was seen only a few times. The chain uses TRBV4-3 and TRBJ2-2, with a possible D match to TRBD2 (5 bases). The CDR3 length is 15 residues. V lost 4 bases and J lost 7, with 16 bases in between. Germline CDR1 LGHNA, CDR2 YSLEER. Written as DNA, the CDR3 is TGCGCCAGCAGCCTCGACCCCCAAGGAGGCGGGGAGCTGTTTTTT. Amino acid sequence: CASSLDPQGGGELFF.

V is TRBV18 and J is TRBJ2-7; 7 bases match TRBD1. The germline gives CDR1 KGHSH, CDR2 LQKENI. This CDR3 is built from 14 residues. The V and J ends lost 3 bases and 7 bases, in that order; junction bases with no gene match: 9. CDR3 coding DNA: TGTGCCAGCTCACCGGGACAGCCCCGGTTGGAGCAGTACTTC. Its translation: CASSPGQPRLEQYF.

This clone has just one count. V gene TRBV12-3 or TRBV12-4 combines with J gene TRBJ1-1; D not resolved. The V end lost 7 bases, the J end lost 3 bases, and 12 bases lay between the germline ends. The CDR3 is made up of 13 amino acids. The CDR3 loop reads CASTMTSHTEAFF. For the CDR3, the DNA is TGTGCCAGCACCATGACATCCCACACTGAAGCTTTCTTT.

This clone was seen once. The CDR3 loop is CASSLNSYGYTF. DNA of the CDR3: TGTGCCAGCAGTTTGAACAGCTATGGCTACACCTTC. The chain has TRBV28 and TRBJ1-2; no clear D gene. In germline, CDR1 is MDHEN, CDR2 SYDVKM. V was pared by 3 bases and J by 4 bases, with 6 bases between. The length of the CDR3 is 12 residues.

The V call is TRBV18, the J call TRBJ2-7; TRBD1 agrees at 9 bases. Losses at the gene ends were 2 bases for V and 7 bases for J; bases not matched to a gene: 6. CDR3 length: 14 amino acids. CDR1 is KGHSH and CDR2 is LQKENI in the germline V gene. CDR3 in DNA: TGTGCCAGCTCACCAAGGGACAGGGTGGGGGAGCAGTACTTC. It codes for CASSPRDRVGEQYF.

This sequence joins TRBV7-2 and TRBJ1-6, with TRBD1 matching 10 bases. V trimming: 5 bases; J trimming: 10 bases; junction bases outside the gene matches: 5. CDR3 length: 14 amino acids. CDR1 SGHTA and CDR2 FQGNSA come from the germline V gene. DNA for the CDR3: TGTGCCAGCAGCCCCGGGACAGGGGAATCACCCCTCCACTTT. It yields the protein CASSPGTGESPLHF.